A selection of T cell receptor beta chains follows, all from one sample in a study of blood T cells in healthy people across ages. MiXCR, run by TCRdb on the 5' RACE reads, gives a single entry per CDR3 protein. Among more than 900,000 distinct CDR3 sequences, 20% to 25% were seen once, and the ten largest hold around 0.75%. In addition, the sample was reused for a study of T cells of mothers and their children.

Sequencing used blood. The receptors were gathered from a girl aged 2 to 10 in good health. Both conserved end residues are part of each CDR3. D genes are given only for firm matches. Clone size appears in some rows only: once, few, many, or a class for an expanded clone.

clone_size: few
j_call: TRBJ2-7
cdr3_length: 13
d_call: NA
v_call: TRBV5-1
cdr3_nt: TGCGCCAGCAGCTTGACAAAAACCTACGAGCAGTACTTC
cdr3_aa: CASSLTKTYEQYF

clone_size: few
j_call: TRBJ2-3
cdr3_length: 15
d_call: NA
v_call: TRBV12-3/TRBV12-4
cdr3_nt: TGTGCCAGCAGTCCGCGGACAGACCACACAGATACGCAGTATTTT
cdr3_aa: CASSPRTDHTDTQYF

clone_size: NA
j_call: TRBJ2-4
cdr3_length: 14
d_call: NA
v_call: TRBV7-2
cdr3_nt: TGTGCCAGCAGCTTACTGGCTGGGATCGACATTCAGTACTTC
cdr3_aa: CASSLLAGIDIQYF

clone_size: few
j_call: TRBJ2-5
cdr3_length: 13
d_call: NA
v_call: TRBV7-2
cdr3_nt: TGTGCCAGCAGCTTAATGAGCGCAGAGACCCAGTACTTC
cdr3_aa: CASSLMSAETQYF

clone_size: NA
j_call: TRBJ1-1
cdr3_length: 13
d_call: TRBD1
v_call: TRBV7-8
cdr3_nt: TGTGCCAGCAGTTCCGGAGGGGGCAGGGGAGCTTTCTTT
cdr3_aa: CASSSGGGRGAFF

clone_size: NA
j_call: TRBJ2-3
cdr3_length: 16
d_call: NA
v_call: TRBV4-2
cdr3_nt: TGTGCCAGCAGCCAATATTTTGCGTCAGGGGCAGATACGCAGTATTTT
cdr3_aa: CASSQYFASGADTQYF

clone_size: NA
j_call: TRBJ2-5
cdr3_length: 15
d_call: NA
v_call: TRBV12-3/TRBV12-4
cdr3_nt: TGTGCCAGCAGTCCCGACGGGGCGGCAACGGAGACCCAGTACTTC
cdr3_aa: CASSPDGAATETQYF

clone_size: few
j_call: TRBJ2-1
cdr3_length: 16
d_call: TRBD1
v_call: TRBV14
cdr3_nt: TGTGCCAGCAGCCAAGGGTACAGGGGACAATGGAATGAGCAGTTCTTC
cdr3_aa: CASSQGYRGQWNEQFF

clone_size: NA
j_call: TRBJ1-4
cdr3_length: 15
d_call: TRBD1
v_call: TRBV12-3/TRBV12-4
cdr3_nt: TGTGCCAGCAGTTTATCGACAGGGGGAGGTGAAAAACTGTTTTTT
cdr3_aa: CASSLSTGGGEKLFF

clone_size: few
j_call: TRBJ2-4
cdr3_length: 11
d_call: TRBD1
v_call: TRBV20-1
cdr3_nt: TGCAGTGCTAGAGATGTGGGACAGGGATACTTC
cdr3_aa: CSARDVGQGYF

clone_size: NA
j_call: TRBJ2-4
cdr3_length: 17
d_call: NA
v_call: TRBV5-1
cdr3_nt: TGCGCCAGCAGCTTGGGAGCGGCGGGTACCACCAAAAACATTCAGTACTTC
cdr3_aa: CASSLGAAGTTKNIQYF

clone_size: once
j_call: TRBJ2-5
cdr3_length: 14
d_call: NA
v_call: TRBV24-1
cdr3_nt: TGTGCCACCAGTCAAACTGGACAGCAAGAGACCCAGTACTTC
cdr3_aa: CATSQTGQQETQYF

clone_size: few
j_call: TRBJ2-1
cdr3_length: 14
d_call: NA
v_call: TRBV6-2/TRBV6-3
cdr3_nt: TGTGCCAGCAGTTACGACGAGGGGGGCAATGAGCAGTTCTTC
cdr3_aa: CASSYDEGGNEQFF

clone_size: NA
j_call: TRBJ2-5
cdr3_length: 15
d_call: NA
v_call: TRBV19
cdr3_nt: TGTGCCAGTAGTATGGCCTACGGGGTACAAGAGACCCAGTACTTC
cdr3_aa: CASSMAYGVQETQYF

clone_size: NA
j_call: TRBJ2-3
cdr3_length: 14
d_call: NA
v_call: TRBV12-3/TRBV12-4
cdr3_nt: TGTGCCAGCAGTTGGGGAGGACCTACAGATGCGCAGTATTTT
cdr3_aa: CASSWGGPTDAQYF

clone_size: NA
j_call: TRBJ2-5
cdr3_length: 16
d_call: TRBD2
v_call: TRBV9
cdr3_nt: TGTGCCAGCAGCGAGGGGCCTATAGCGGGCCCAGAGACCCAGTACTTC
cdr3_aa: CASSEGPIAGPETQYF

clone_size: NA
j_call: TRBJ1-2
cdr3_length: 11
d_call: NA
v_call: TRBV29-1
cdr3_nt: TGCAGCGTTGGCCCCGGGGGAAATTACACCTTC
cdr3_aa: CSVGPGGNYTF

clone_size: NA
j_call: TRBJ2-1
cdr3_length: 16
d_call: NA
v_call: TRBV6-1
cdr3_nt: TGTGCCAGCAGTCTAGCCTTCTCGAGCTCCAACAATGAGCAGTTCTTC
cdr3_aa: CASSLAFSSSNNEQFF

clone_size: NA
j_call: TRBJ2-3
cdr3_length: 18
d_call: NA
v_call: TRBV28
cdr3_nt: TGTGCCAGCAGCCGCGTTAAAGTGGACGGTACTAGCACAGATACGCAGTATTTT
cdr3_aa: CASSRVKVDGTSTDTQYF

clone_size: NA
j_call: TRBJ1-2
cdr3_length: 12
d_call: NA
v_call: TRBV20-1
cdr3_nt: TGCAGTGCTAGTCCTATGGGGTATGGCTACACCTTC
cdr3_aa: CSASPMGYGYTF

clone_size: NA
j_call: TRBJ2-3
cdr3_length: 14
d_call: NA
v_call: TRBV6-5
cdr3_nt: TGTGCCACCTCGGAGGGGGGCCTTACAGATACGCAGTATTTT
cdr3_aa: CATSEGGLTDTQYF

clone_size: NA
j_call: TRBJ2-7
cdr3_length: 17
d_call: TRBD2
v_call: TRBV12-3/TRBV12-4
cdr3_nt: TGTGCCAGCAGCCTCGGACTAGCGGGAGGGTTAAGCTACGAGCAGTACTTC
cdr3_aa: CASSLGLAGGLSYEQYF

clone_size: NA
j_call: TRBJ2-5
cdr3_length: 14
d_call: NA
v_call: TRBV29-1
cdr3_nt: TGCAGCGTTGCGGGCAAGCTGACCCCAGAGACCCAGTACTTC
cdr3_aa: CSVAGKLTPETQYF

clone_size: once
j_call: TRBJ2-1
cdr3_length: 13
d_call: NA
v_call: TRBV29-1
cdr3_nt: TGCAGCGTTGACAAGGGGTTGAACAATGAGCAGTTCTTC
cdr3_aa: CSVDKGLNNEQFF

clone_size: few
j_call: TRBJ2-5
cdr3_length: 13
d_call: TRBD1
v_call: TRBV6-4
cdr3_nt: TGTGCCAGCAGTGAGGACAGGGGGGGAGAGCAGTACTTC
cdr3_aa: CASSEDRGGEQYF

clone_size: NA
j_call: TRBJ2-7
cdr3_length: 11
d_call: NA
v_call: TRBV29-1
cdr3_nt: TGCAGCGTTGGGGCCTCCTACGAGCAGTACTTC
cdr3_aa: CSVGASYEQYF

clone_size: NA
j_call: TRBJ1-2
cdr3_length: 12
d_call: NA
v_call: TRBV6-5
cdr3_nt: TGTGACAGCAGTTTCACAGGGTATGGCTACACCTTC
cdr3_aa: CDSSFTGYGYTF

clone_size: NA
j_call: TRBJ2-7
cdr3_length: 11
d_call: NA
v_call: TRBV7-9
cdr3_nt: TGTGCCAGCAGCCTTGAGGGGCCACCATACTTC
cdr3_aa: CASSLEGPPYF

clone_size: few
j_call: TRBJ2-1
cdr3_length: 16
d_call: NA
v_call: TRBV20-1
cdr3_nt: TGCAGTGCTATCCAACCGAGCGGGCCGCCCTACAATGAGCAGTTCTTC
cdr3_aa: CSAIQPSGPPYNEQFF

clone_size: few
j_call: TRBJ2-5
cdr3_length: 13
d_call: NA
v_call: TRBV2
cdr3_nt: TGTGGCAGCAAAGGAACGAGCTTGCAGACCCAGTACTTC
cdr3_aa: CGSKGTSLQTQYF

clone_size: NA
j_call: TRBJ2-3
cdr3_length: 14
d_call: NA
v_call: TRBV9
cdr3_nt: TGTGCCAGCAGCAACTCCGGGCACACAGATACGCAGTATTTT
cdr3_aa: CASSNSGHTDTQYF

clone_size: NA
j_call: TRBJ2-3
cdr3_length: 16
d_call: TRBD2
v_call: TRBV28
cdr3_nt: TGTGCCAGCAGCACTACTAGCGGGGGACCGTCGGATACGCAGTATTTT
cdr3_aa: CASSTTSGGPSDTQYF

clone_size: few
j_call: TRBJ2-1
cdr3_length: 18
d_call: NA
v_call: TRBV7-2
cdr3_nt: TGTGCCAGCAGCTTAGGATGGAGGAGCGGCGTCTCCTGCAATGAGCAGTTCTTC
cdr3_aa: CASSLGWRSGVSCNEQFF

clone_size: NA
j_call: TRBJ1-2
cdr3_length: 15
d_call: NA
v_call: TRBV11-2
cdr3_nt: TGTGCCAGCAGCTTAGAAGCAGGTTTAAACTATGGCTACACCTTC
cdr3_aa: CASSLEAGLNYGYTF

clone_size: NA
j_call: TRBJ2-5
cdr3_length: 13
d_call: NA
v_call: TRBV5-1
cdr3_nt: TGCGCCAGCAGCGGCTCGGGGAAAGAGACCCAGTACTTC
cdr3_aa: CASSGSGKETQYF

clone_size: few
j_call: TRBJ2-3
cdr3_length: 13
d_call: NA
v_call: TRBV11-2
cdr3_nt: TGTGCCAGCAGCTCCGACCGGGGAAATACGCAGTATTTT
cdr3_aa: CASSSDRGNTQYF

clone_size: few
j_call: TRBJ1-2
cdr3_length: 11
d_call: TRBD1
v_call: TRBV29-1
cdr3_nt: TGCAGCGTCCGGGACAGGGAGTTTGGGGACTTC
cdr3_aa: CSVRDREFGDF

clone_size: few
j_call: TRBJ2-4
cdr3_length: 15
d_call: NA
v_call: TRBV16
cdr3_nt: TGTGCCAGCAGCCAACTAGAACTAGCCAAAAACATTCAGTACTTC
cdr3_aa: CASSQLELAKNIQYF

clone_size: few
j_call: TRBJ1-5
cdr3_length: 13
d_call: NA
v_call: TRBV29-1
cdr3_nt: TGCAGCGTTGAGGAGGGGATGGGTCAGCCCCAGCATTTT
cdr3_aa: CSVEEGMGQPQHF

clone_size: NA
j_call: TRBJ2-3
cdr3_length: 16
d_call: NA
v_call: TRBV9
cdr3_nt: TGTGCCAGCAGCGCCCCCTGGAGGGGGGGCGACGCTACGCAGTATTTT
cdr3_aa: CASSAPWRGGDATQYF

clone_size: NA
j_call: TRBJ2-3
cdr3_length: 13
d_call: NA
v_call: TRBV12-3/TRBV12-4
cdr3_nt: TGTGCCAGCAGGCCCTCCGGGTCAGATACGCAGTATTTT
cdr3_aa: CASRPSGSDTQYF

clone_size: few
j_call: TRBJ2-1
cdr3_length: 17
d_call: TRBD2
v_call: TRBV6-1
cdr3_nt: TGTGCCAGCAGAAAGACTAGCGGGGGACGTCCCTACAGTGAGCAGTTCTTC
cdr3_aa: CASRKTSGGRPYSEQFF

clone_size: NA
j_call: TRBJ2-7
cdr3_length: 15
d_call: NA
v_call: TRBV9
cdr3_nt: TGTGCCAGCAGCGTAAAGGACGAAAGCTCCTACGAGCAGTACTTC
cdr3_aa: CASSVKDESSYEQYF

clone_size: NA
j_call: TRBJ2-4
cdr3_length: 14
d_call: TRBD1
v_call: TRBV20-1
cdr3_nt: TGCAGTGCTAGCATGTGGGACAGGGGTAACATTCAGTACTTC
cdr3_aa: CSASMWDRGNIQYF